These 23 T cell receptor beta chains were all obtained from the same sample, sequenced in a study of blood T cell repertoires in COVID-19. Profiling relied on immunoSEQ multiplex PCR, and the TCRdb table lists in-frame clones only, not all of them. Here the sample spans about 160,000 clones, roughly 91% being singletons. The sample was peripheral blood. The source of these receptors is a man younger than 30 with acute or convalescent COVID-19.

The CDR3 DNA reads TGCAGCGTTCGGACTAGCGGGGGGCGAGGAGAGACCCAGTACTTC. This gives the protein CSVRTSGGRGETQYF. The V gene is TRBV29-1, the J gene TRBJ2-5; 14 nucleotides agree with TRBD2. Trimming at V came to 5 bases and at J to 4 bases, leaving 6 bases not matched to a gene. This CDR3 is 15 amino acids long. Germline V gene sequence: CDR1 SQVTM, CDR2 ANQGSEA.

The rearrangement links TRBV3-1 (or the pseudogene TRBV3-2) to TRBJ2-3, with a possible D match to TRBD2 (5 bases). The V and J ends lost 0 bases and 2 bases respectively, with 9 bases between them. Germline V gene lookup returns CDR1 LGHDT and CDR2 YNNKEL (reference sequence). The CDR3 length is 15 residues. CDR3 nucleotide sequence: TGTGCCAGCAGCCAAGATATGGACTCCACAGATACGCAGTATTTT. Protein sequence: CASSQDMDSTDTQYF.

This clone showed up just once. The V call is TRBV18, the J call TRBJ2-1; TRBD2 matches 7 bases. This CDR3 is built from 17 residues. V was clipped by 1 base and J by 6 bases; unmatched bases: 12. In germline, CDR1 is KGHSH, CDR2 LQKENI. CDR3 bases: TGTGCCAGCTCACCACGTGGGCTGGGGGGACTACCCAATGAGCAGTTCTTC. Translation: CASSPRGLGGLPNEQFF.

The rearrangement joins TRBV25-1 to TRBJ2-2; D is undetermined. The CDR3 covers 13 residues. V was pared by 4 bases and J by 3 bases, with 6 bases between. Germline CDR1 and CDR2: MGHDK and SYGVNS. The CDR3 region is CASSGSDTGELFF. CDR3 DNA sequence: TGTGCCAGCAGTGGGAGCGACACCGGGGAGCTGTTTTTT.

The chain recombines TRBV11-1 with TRBJ2-3, with TRBD2 matching over 8 bases. Trimming took 5 bases from V and 0 from J; bases not matched to a gene: 7. This CDR3 has 16 residues. Germline CDR1 is SGHAT and CDR2 is FQDESV (reference sequence). CDR3 DNA: TGTGCCAGCAGCGACGGACGCGGGGGGAGCACAGATACGCAGTATTTT. Translated: CASSDGRGGSTDTQYF.

The gene calls are TRBV5-1 and TRBJ2-5, with 7 bases matching TRBD1. J lost 13 bases, V lost 4 bases, and 7 bases had no gene match. The germline V gene has CDR1 SGHRS and CDR2 YFSETQ. This CDR3 is built from 11 residues. In nucleotides, the CDR3 is TGCGCCAGCAGCCTGGGACAGCTAAGGTACTTC. This codes for CASSLGQLRYF.

The chain links TRBV27 to TRBJ2-2; TRBD1 aligns across 7 bases. Germline values: CDR1 MNHEY, CDR2 SMNVEV (reference sequence). The CDR3 has 14 amino acids. V was pared by 7 bases and J by 5 bases, with 7 bases of the junction left unmatched. The CDR3 spells CASISDRATGELFF. CDR3 DNA: TGTGCCAGCATCTCAGACAGGGCTACCGGGGAGCTGTTTTTT.

The genes are TRBV5-1 and TRBJ2-2; D is possibly TRBD1 (6 bases). The length of the CDR3 is 15 residues. V was pared by 4 bases and J by 5 bases, with 15 bases between. Germline CDR1 and CDR2: SGHRS and YFSETQ. DNA for the CDR3: TGCGCCAGCAGCGAACAGGGAGCAGGGACCGGGGAGCTGTTTTTT. Translated, it gives CASSEQGAGTGELFF.

The chain combines TRBV7-2 with TRBJ2-1; D is uncertain. Trimming took off 5 bases at V and 8 bases at J, with 10 bases between the two ends. CDR3 length: 12 residues. Germline assignment: CDR1 SGHTA and CDR2 FQGNSA. Here the CDR3 DNA reads TGTGCCAGCAGCCCCCAAGGAGATGAGCAGTTCTTC. Residues: CASSPQGDEQFF.

This clone was recorded a few times. The chain joins TRBV30 to TRBJ1-4; 9 bases line up with TRBD1. V was pared by 3 bases and J by 5 bases, with 10 bases of the junction left unmatched. The CDR3 covers 16 residues. Germline lookup yields CDR1 GTSNPN and CDR2 SVGIG (reference sequence). CDR3 amino acids: CAWRGLRDRDNEKLFF. The CDR3 bases are TGTGCCTGGAGGGGCCTGCGGGACAGGGACAATGAAAAACTGTTTTTT.

The V call is TRBV5-1, the J call TRBJ2-7; the match to TRBD2 covers 9 bases. The V gene end was trimmed by 1 base and the J gene end by 4 bases; junction bases not matched to a gene: 12. Germline V lookup: CDR1 SGHRS, CDR2 YFSETQ. This CDR3 has 17 amino acids. In DNA form, the CDR3 reads TGCGCCAGCAGCTTGTCCCTAGCGGGGCCTCCCGATTACGAGCAGTACTTC. Amino acids: CASSLSLAGPPDYEQYF.

This chain connects TRBV16 to TRBJ1-2, with D maybe TRBD1 (6 bases). The CDR3 consists of 15 residues. V was trimmed by 0 bases and J by 4 bases, leaving 12 bases between them. Germline V lookup: CDR1 KGHSY, CDR2 FQNENV. This CDR3 reads CASSQSRTDRYGYTF. In DNA, the CDR3 is TGTGCCAGCAGCCAATCACGGACAGATCGCTATGGCTACACCTTC.

The chain combines TRBV6-6 with TRBJ1-3; no definite D call. Trimming stripped 6 bases from V and 8 bases from J, with 11 bases between. The CDR3 spans 12 residues. Germline V gives CDR1 MNHNY, CDR2 SVGAGI (reference sequence). CDR3 in DNA: TGTGCCAGCAGCACCTTCGGGGACACCATATATTTT. Translating gives CASSTFGDTIYF.

This clone was observed a handful of times. The chain has TRBV19 and TRBJ2-2, with 7 positions matching TRBD1. V lost 4 bases to trimming and J lost 1 base; unmatched junction nucleotides: 3. CDR1 is LNHDA, CDR2 SQIVND, per germline (reference sequence). This CDR3 region has 15 residues. The CDR3 here is CASSRDRKNTGELFF. The CDR3 region has the DNA TGTGCCAGTAGTAGGGACAGAAAGAACACCGGGGAGCTGTTTTTT.

The CDR3 DNA reads as TGTGCCAGCAGCTTGGGAAGCAGAGGGCACTACGAGCAGTACTTC. Amino acid sequence: CASSLGSRGHYEQYF. The V gene is TRBV5-4, the J gene TRBJ2-7; a weak D match, TRBD2 (5 bases). V lost 0 bases and J 3 bases, leaving 13 bases between the germline ends. Germline V gene sequence: CDR1 SGHNT, CDR2 YYREEE (reference sequence). This CDR3 spans 15 amino acids.

The J gene is TRBJ2-3, the V gene TRBV19; TRBD2 is a possible D gene (5 bases). From germline, CDR1 is LNHDA and CDR2 SQIVND (reference sequence). The CDR3 has 18 amino acids. The germline V and J ends were trimmed by 1 base and 3 bases, with 20 bases remaining between them. The CDR3 sequence: CASSIGRLATLSTDTQYF. CDR3 DNA: TGTGCCAGTAGTATAGGACGGCTAGCAACCCTTTCAACAGATACGCAGTATTTT.

This chain joins TRBV4-1 and TRBJ1-4; 10 nucleotides align to TRBD1. The CDR3 consists of 15 residues. J gave up 7 bases and V 0 bases, and 2 bases lay outside the gene matches. CDR1 is MGHRA and CDR2 is YSYEKL in the germline V gene. The CDR3 sequence is CASSQERDRGEKLFF. CDR3 bases: TGCGCCAGCAGCCAAGAAAGGGACAGGGGTGAAAAACTGTTTTTT.

The J gene is TRBJ1-1, the V gene TRBV14, with 9 bases that match TRBD1. The V gene end was trimmed by 0 bases and the J gene end by 5 bases; junction bases not matched to a gene: 4. This CDR3 spans 15 amino acids. The V gene's germline CDR1 is SGHDN and CDR2 FVKESK. In DNA form, the CDR3 reads TGTGCCAGCAGCCAAGAGGGGACAGGGTGGACTGAAGCTTTCTTT. Translating it yields CASSQEGTGWTEAFF.

The chain combines TRBV30 with TRBJ2-7, with D tentatively TRBD2 (7 bases). Trimming shortened V by 5 bases and J by 7 bases, and 12 bases separated the two germline ends. Per the germline V gene, CDR1 is GTSNPN and CDR2 is SVGIG (reference sequence). The CDR3 has 11 amino acids. CDR3 DNA: TGTGCCTGGGGGGGGGCGCGGGAGCAGTACTTC. Its translation: CAWGGAREQYF.

The V call is TRBV27, the J call TRBJ2-7; D is perhaps TRBD1 (6 bases). This CDR3 comprises 15 residues. Germline CDR1 and CDR2: MNHEY and SMNVEV (reference sequence). V shed 1 base and J shed 3 bases, with 13 bases lying between them. DNA for the CDR3: TGTGCCAGCAGTTTATACCAGGGGTCGGGCTACGAGCAGTACTTC. Residues: CASSLYQGSGYEQYF.

The chain carries TRBV5-1 and TRBJ1-4; 8 nucleotides align to TRBD1. Germline V CDR1 and CDR2: SGHRS, YFSETQ. The CDR3 extends over 15 amino acids. After removal of 3 bases from V and 3 bases from J, the junction contained 4 bases not matched to a gene. The CDR3 loop reads CASSSDRDANEKLFF. The CDR3 bases are TGCGCCAGCAGCTCGGACAGGGACGCTAATGAAAAACTGTTTTTT.

V usage is TRBV5-4 and J usage is TRBJ2-3, with TRBD1 as a possible D gene (6 bases). The CDR3 contains 15 residues. Germline values: CDR1 SGHNT, CDR2 YYREEE (reference sequence). Trimming stripped 4 bases from V and 0 bases from J, with 12 bases between. The CDR3, as DNA: TGTGCCAGCAGCCCTTGGACAGCTAGCACAGATACGCAGTATTTT. Translation: CASSPWTASTDTQYF.

The V and J genes are TRBV5-1 and TRBJ2-1, with a possible D match to TRBD2 (6 bases). Germline V gene data show CDR1 as SGHRS and CDR2 as YFSETQ. The CDR3 contains 16 residues. Trimming shortened V by 0 bases and J by 1 base, and 11 bases separated the two germline ends. The CDR3 sequence is CASSLEGLGSYNEQFF. The CDR3 region has the DNA TGCGCCAGCAGCTTGGAGGGACTGGGATCCTACAATGAGCAGTTCTTC.